This T cell receptor (beta chain) was profiled in a study of T cells in Graves' hyperthyroidism and ophthalmopathy. Overall study context: Peripheral blood was collected at initial diagnosis, before any treatment.

The V end was cut by 6 bases, the J end by 0 bases, with 9 bases between. Germline V gene lookup returns CDR1 DFQATT and CDR2 SNEGSKA (reference sequence). There are 13 residues in the CDR3. Amplification of TCR beta CDR3 regions was performed using RNA transcripts as template. RT-PCR in the first round (using the HTBI primer set) targeted the TCR CDR3. A single record per CDR3 protein comes from TCRdb applying MiXCR to the multiplex PCR reads. The sample lists about 500,000 distinct CDR3 sequences, 15% to 20% occurring once. The TCR originated in a woman between 18 and 29 years old with Graves' ophthalmopathy. What was sequenced was blood. The rearrangement links TRBV20-1 to TRBJ1-5; no reliable D call. The CDR3 loop reads CSAEDNSNQPQHF. The CDR3 nucleotides read TGCAGTGCAGAAGACAATAGCAATCAGCCCCAGCATTTT.